A selection of T cell receptor beta chains follows, all from one sample in a study of blood T cell repertoires in COVID-19. The repertoire was sequenced with immunoSEQ multiplex PCR; TCRdb's copy has only in-frame clones and lacks some. The data show approximately 120,000 clones, approximately 90% seen once. Sequenced sample: peripheral blood. The receptors were gathered from a human donor in a cohort sampled during active COVID-19. Both conserved end residues are part of each CDR3. The D gene is left open where the match is weak. Rows may omit the clone size; those that give it use once, few, many or a size class.

j_call v_call d_call clone_size cdr3_nt cdr3_aa
TRBJ1-1 TRBV30 . . TGTGCCTGGAGTTCTATCAGGGTGGGAACTGAAGCTTTCTTT CAWSSIRVGTEAFF
TRBJ2-3 TRBV15 . few TGTGCCACCAGCAGAGATGGGGGGACAGTTTTAACAGATACGCAGTATTTT CATSRDGGTVLTDTQYF
TRBJ2-1 TRBV7-9 . . TGTGCCAGCAGCTTAGAAGGGGGCTCCTACAATGAGCAGTTCTTC CASSLEGGSYNEQFF
TRBJ2-3 TRBV29-1 TRBD2 . TGCAGCGTTCGCCGCTGGGACCGGGGGGGTGGCTCGGATACGCAGTATTTT CSVRRWDRGGGSDTQYF
TRBJ2-1 TRBV20-1 . . TGCAGTGCTAGAAGTCGTGCGGGGCAGTTCTTC CSARSRAGQFF
TRBJ2-5 TRBV13 TRBD2 . TGTGCCAGCAGCTTAGGCCTGGCTAGCGGGACGCAAGAGACCCAGTACTTC CASSLGLASGTQETQYF
TRBJ2-2 TRBV7-6 TRBD1 . TGTGCCAGCAGCTTAGAGGCAGGGGGAAACACCGGGGAGCTGTTTTTT CASSLEAGGNTGELFF
TRBJ2-7 TRBV13 TRBD2 . TGTGCCAGCAGCTTAGGCTCACTAGCGGGGGACCTCTATGGAGAGCAGTACTTC CASSLGSLAGDLYGEQYF
TRBJ2-3 TRBV5-6 TRBD2 . TGTGCCAGCAGTCGCCTGTTAGCGGGGGGGTCCGGGGATACGCAGTATTTT CASSRLLAGGSGDTQYF
TRBJ2-1 TRBV20-1 . . TGCAGTGCACCTTCCCAGGTAGAGCAGTTCTTC CSAPSQVEQFF
TRBJ2-2 TRBV2 . . TGTGCCAGCATGGGGGGTAACACCGGGGAGCTGTTTTTT CASMGGNTGELFF
TRBJ2-7 TRBV20-1 . . TGCAGTGCTAGAAGGGGGAGCGAGCAGTACTTC CSARRGSEQYF
TRBJ2-7 TRBV7-8 . . TGTGCCAGCAGCTCGAGGGTAGAACGGCAGTACTTC CASSSRVERQYF
TRBJ2-7 TRBV29-1 . few TGCAGCGTTGAAGTAGGGAGCCTGGGGAACGAGCAGTACTTC CSVEVGSLGNEQYF
TRBJ1-2 TRBV15 . . TGTGCCACCAGCAGAGATGTGGGTCCAGGGGAGGGTTATGGCTACACCTTC CATSRDVGPGEGYGYTF
TRBJ2-3 TRBV5-1 . . TGCGCCAGCAGCCACCAAGGGGGACCCCGTGCAGATACGCAGTATTTT CASSHQGGPRADTQYF
TRBJ2-7 TRBV7-8 . few TGTGCCAGCAGCTTAGTCGCAGGGGGGTTGAGGTACGAGCAGTACTTC CASSLVAGGLRYEQYF
TRBJ2-3 TRBV7-2 TRBD2 . TGTGCCAGCAGCTCGACTAGCGGGCGAGTAGATACGCAGTATTTT CASSSTSGRVDTQYF
TRBJ1-5 TRBV19 . . TGTGCCAGTAGTATAGATGCGGGGAACAATCAGCCCCAGCATTTT CASSIDAGNNQPQHF
TRBJ2-3 TRBV5-6 . . TGTGCCAGCAGCTTCTTACAGGGACGAGATACGCAGTATTTT CASSFLQGRDTQYF
TRBJ2-5 TRBV19 TRBD1 . TGTGCCAGTAGTATAAACAGGGGGAGTGGTAGGGAGACCCAGTACTTC CASSINRGSGRETQYF
TRBJ1-5 TRBV3-1/TRBV3-2 . . TGTGCCAGCAGCCAAGATCACCGGGGAGATCAGCCCCAGCATTTT CASSQDHRGDQPQHF
TRBJ2-5 TRBV11-2 . . TGTGCCAGCAGCGATCTGGAGGGCCGCTTCGAGACCCAGTACTTC CASSDLEGRFETQYF
TRBJ1-5 TRBV3-1/TRBV3-2 . . TGTGCCAGCAGCCCGAGCAGGGGAGTTCTTCCCCAGCATTTT CASSPSRGVLPQHF
TRBJ2-7 TRBV30 TRBD1 once TGTGCCTGGAGTTCTCCCGGACAGGGACCGTCCTACGAGCAGTACTTC CAWSSPGQGPSYEQYF